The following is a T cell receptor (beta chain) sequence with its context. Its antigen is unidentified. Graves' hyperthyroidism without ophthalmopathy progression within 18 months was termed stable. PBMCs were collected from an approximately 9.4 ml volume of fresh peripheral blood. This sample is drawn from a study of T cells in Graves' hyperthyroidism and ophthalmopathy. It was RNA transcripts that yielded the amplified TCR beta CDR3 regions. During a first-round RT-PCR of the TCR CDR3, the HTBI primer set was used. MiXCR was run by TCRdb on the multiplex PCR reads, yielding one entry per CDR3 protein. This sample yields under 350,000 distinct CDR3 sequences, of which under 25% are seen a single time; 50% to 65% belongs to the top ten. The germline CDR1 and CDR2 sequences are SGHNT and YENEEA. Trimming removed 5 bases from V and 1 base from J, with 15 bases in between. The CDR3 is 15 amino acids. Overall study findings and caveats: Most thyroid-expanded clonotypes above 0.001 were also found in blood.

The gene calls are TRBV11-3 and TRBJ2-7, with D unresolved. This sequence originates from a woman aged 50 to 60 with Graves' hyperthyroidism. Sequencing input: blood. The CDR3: CASSPPIDKSYEQYF. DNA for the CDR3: TGTGCCAGCAGCCCACCCATAGATAAATCCTACGAGCAGTACTTC.